This TCR beta chain was retrieved from a study of cytomegalovirus exposure and HLA in healthy donors. For the study at large: The roughly 120 validation repertoires, a later analysis reported, used the same platform as the 550 to 800 first-cohort repertoires. Findings and limits, study-wide: The tendency of first-cohort TCR clusters to co-occur in the 90 to 150 validation repertoires was the finding of a later analysis.

Sequencing used immunoSEQ multiplex PCR; TCRdb keeps in-frame clones, though not all of them. The sample has some 170,000 clones, around four fifths seen once. After removal of 5 bases from V and 5 bases from J, the junction contained 17 bases not matched to a gene. This CDR3 has 17 residues. Germline lookup yields CDR1 SGHVS and CDR2 FQNEAQ. Notes on this clone: Its antigen remains unidentified.

The chain recombines TRBV7-8 with TRBJ2-7, with 8 positions matching TRBD2. Sequencing input: PBMCs. The clonotype originates from a man younger than 40 in good health and CMV-seropositive. The CDR3 DNA is TGTGCCAGCAGCGGCCCCCGTCCAGGGACTAGACTTAACGAGCAGTACTTC. Protein: CASSGPRPGTRLNEQYF.